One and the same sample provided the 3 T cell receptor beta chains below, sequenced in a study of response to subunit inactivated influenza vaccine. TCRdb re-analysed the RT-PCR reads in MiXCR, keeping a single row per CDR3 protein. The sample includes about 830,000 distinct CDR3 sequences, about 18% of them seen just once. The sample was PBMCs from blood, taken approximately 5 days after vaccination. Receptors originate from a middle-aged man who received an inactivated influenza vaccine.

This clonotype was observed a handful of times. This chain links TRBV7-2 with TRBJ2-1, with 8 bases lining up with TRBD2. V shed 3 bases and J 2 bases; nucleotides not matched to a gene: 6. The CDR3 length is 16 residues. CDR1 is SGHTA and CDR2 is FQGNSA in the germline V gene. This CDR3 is CASSFRAGVTYNEQFF. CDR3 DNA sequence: TGTGCCAGCAGCTTCAGAGCGGGAGTTACCTACAATGAGCAGTTCTTC.

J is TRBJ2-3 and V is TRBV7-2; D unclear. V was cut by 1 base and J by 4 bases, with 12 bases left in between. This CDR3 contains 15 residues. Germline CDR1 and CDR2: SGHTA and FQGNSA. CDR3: CASSLVAVVADTQYF. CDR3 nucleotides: TGTGCCAGCAGCTTAGTTGCGGTGGTGGCAGATACGCAGTATTTT.

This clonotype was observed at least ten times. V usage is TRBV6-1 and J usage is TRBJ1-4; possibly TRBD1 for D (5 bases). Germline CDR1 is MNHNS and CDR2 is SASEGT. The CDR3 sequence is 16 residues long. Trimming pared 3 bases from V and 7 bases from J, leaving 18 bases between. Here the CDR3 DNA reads TGTGCCAGCAGTGACAGAAGACAGCCGAGCGGTGAAAAACTGTTTTTT. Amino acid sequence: CASSDRRQPSGEKLFF.